What follows are 22 T cell receptor beta chains derived from one specimen sequenced in a study of blood T cell repertoires in COVID-19. Some clones are missing from TCRdb's copy, which holds only in-frame ones; the method was immunoSEQ multiplex PCR. The table shows hundreds of thousands of clones, with roughly nine tenths occurring only once. Sequenced: PBMCs or T cells enriched from blood (not recorded which). These receptors came from a man in his sixties who had recovered from COVID-19.

The chain has TRBV11-3 and TRBJ2-5, with D tentatively TRBD1 (5 bases). The V end was cut by 5 bases, the J end by 2 bases, with 9 bases between. CDR3 length: 13 amino acids. The V gene's germline CDR1 is SGHNT and CDR2 YENEEA. The CDR3 is CASSNRQQETQYF. The CDR3 DNA follows: TGTGCCAGCAGCAACCGACAGCAAGAGACCCAGTACTTC. The whole variable domain, remainder taken from reference TRBV11-3 and TRBJ2-5, is EAGVVQSPRYKIIEKKQPVAFWCNPISGHNTLYWYLQNLGQGPELLIRYENEEAVDDSQLPKDRFSAERLKGVDSTLKIQPAELGDSAVYLCASSNRQQETQYFGPGTRLLVL.

The chain carries TRBV18 and TRBJ1-1; 7 nucleotides line up with TRBD1. CDR1 and CDR2 from the germline V gene are KGHSH and LQKENI. J gave up 0 bases and V 3 bases, and 7 bases lay outside the gene matches. The CDR3 has 16 amino acids. The CDR3 DNA is TGTGCCAGCTCACCCGTAGGGGGCAACGTGAACACTGAAGCTTTCTTT. Protein sequence: CASSPVGGNVNTEAFF.

This rearrangement joins TRBV5-1 to TRBJ2-3; D is unclear. V gave up 0 bases and J gave up 2 bases, with 10 bases separating them. The CDR3 has 15 amino acids. Germline V gene data show CDR1 as SGHRS and CDR2 as YFSETQ. As DNA, the CDR3 is TGCGCCAGCAGCTTGGTTCAGGCGAACACAGATACGCAGTATTTT. As protein: CASSLVQANTDTQYF.

To note about this clone: The DNA is left out, because the CDR3 cannot be placed on it with certainty; the CDR3 is given as TCRdb lists it. The genes are TRBV27 and TRBJ1-6. CDR1 MNHEY and CDR2 SMNVEV come from the germline V gene (reference sequence). Including both end residues, the CDR3 is 15 amino acids long. Here the CDR3 reads CASSLERDGNSPLHF.

The rearrangement joins TRBV6-5 to TRBJ1-1; 8 bases match TRBD1. Germline CDR1 is MNHEY and CDR2 is SVGAGI. The junction had 2 bases not matched to a gene; V was cut back by 2 bases and J by 9 bases. The CDR3 length is 12 residues. The CDR3 loop reads CASSYRQGQAFF. CDR3 coding DNA: TGTGCCAGCAGTTACCGACAGGGGCAAGCTTTCTTT.

This chain uses TRBV6-2 or TRBV6-3 with TRBJ2-1; D unclear. The germline V and J ends were trimmed by 3 bases and 5 bases, with 11 bases remaining between them. This CDR3 spans 14 amino acids. Germline CDR1 and CDR2: MNHEY and SVGEGT. The CDR3 is CASSYLSTNNEQFF. CDR3 DNA sequence: TGTGCCAGCAGTTATCTATCTACGAACAATGAGCAGTTCTTC.

The chain recombines TRBV13 with TRBJ2-1; TRBD1 matches 11 bases. This CDR3 region has 15 residues. Trimming cost V 2 bases and J 4 bases; bases outside gene matches: 1. Germline V gene sequence: CDR1 PRHDT, CDR2 FYEKMQ (reference sequence). CDR3 amino acids: CASSLRDRGYNEQFF. As DNA, the CDR3 is TGTGCCAGCAGCTTACGGGACAGGGGGTACAATGAGCAGTTCTTC.

Only one count was recorded for this clone. The chain recombines TRBV3-1 (or the pseudogene TRBV3-2) with TRBJ1-3; TRBD1 agrees at 10 bases. J lost 1 base, V lost 4 bases, and 7 bases had no gene match. This CDR3 spans 17 amino acids. Germline V gene sequence: CDR1 LGHDT, CDR2 YNNKEL (reference sequence). CDR3 residues: CASSPRDRGFSGNTIYF. CDR3 coding DNA: TGTGCCAGCAGCCCCAGGGACAGGGGTTTTTCTGGAAACACCATATATTTT.

With respect to this clone: This sample includes further DNA sequences coding for the same CDR3. The gene calls are TRBV6-2 or TRBV6-3 and TRBJ1-5; D is undetermined. Germline assignment: CDR1 MNHEY and CDR2 SVGEGT. The V end was cut by 0 bases, the J end by 2 bases, with 5 bases between. The CDR3 covers 14 residues. In DNA, the CDR3 is TGTGCCAGCAGTTACTCGGGAGGCAATCAGCCCCAGCATTTT. Encoded protein: CASSYSGGNQPQHF.

The chain combines TRBV10-3 with TRBJ1-1, with a possible D match to TRBD1 (5 bases). The CDR3 is 14 amino acids. Trimming left V 6 bases short and J 2 bases short, with 13 bases between. Germline V gene sequence: CDR1 ENHRY, CDR2 SYGVKD. CDR3 bases: TGTGCCATCAGCTTGGGGGAGGGAAACACTGAAGCTTTCTTT. It yields the protein CAISLGEGNTEAFF.

This chain joins TRBV9 and TRBJ2-1, with 12 bases lining up with TRBD2. This CDR3 comprises 14 residues. Per germline, CDR1 SGDLS and CDR2 YYNGEE. J gave up 6 bases and V 4 bases, and 2 bases lay outside the gene matches. DNA for the CDR3: TGTGCCAGCAGCACGGGACTAGCGGGCAATGAGCAGTTCTTC. Its protein is CASSTGLAGNEQFF. The full variable domain, completed using reference TRBV9 and TRBJ2-1, is DSGVTQTPKHLITATGQRVTLRCSPRSGDLSVYWYQQSLDQGLQFLIQYYNGEERAKGNILERFSAQQFPDLHSELNLSSLELGDSALYFCASSTGLAGNEQFFGPGTRLTVL.

This chain joins TRBV28 and TRBJ2-7, with D unclear. CDR3 size: 15 residues. Deletions cut 5 bases from V and 6 bases from J, with 20 bases between. Germline CDR1 and CDR2: MDHEN and SYDVKM. CDR3 region: CASSPPVTKTGEQYF. Here the CDR3 DNA reads TGTGCCAGCAGTCCTCCGGTTACTAAGACTGGCGAGCAGTACTTC.

The chain joins TRBV7-2 to TRBJ2-7; the match to TRBD1 covers 9 bases. The V gene's germline CDR1 is SGHTA and CDR2 FQGNSA. The CDR3 extends over 16 amino acids. J gave up 2 bases and V 4 bases, and 9 bases lay outside the gene matches. The CDR3 region is CASSSHRDRATYEQYF. In nucleotides, the CDR3 is TGTGCCAGCAGCTCTCACCGGGACAGGGCGACCTACGAGCAGTACTTC.

The rearrangement joins TRBV7-2 to TRBJ2-7; D may be TRBD1 (5 bases). CDR1 SGHTA and CDR2 FQGNSA come from the germline V gene. V lost 6 bases and J 3 bases, leaving 15 bases between the germline ends. The CDR3 contains 14 residues. The CDR3 is CASRQSGQHYEQYF. CDR3 DNA: TGTGCCAGCAGACAATCAGGGCAACACTACGAGCAGTACTTC. Supplemented by reference TRBV7-2 and TRBJ2-7, the full variable domain reads GAGVSQSPSNKVTEKGKDVELRCDPISGHTALYWYRQSLGQGLEFLIYFQGNSAPDKSGLPSDRFSAERTGGSVSTLTIQRTQQEDSAVYLCASRQSGQHYEQYFGPGTRLTVT.

The table lists this clone with a count of one. This rearrangement joins TRBV7-2 to TRBJ2-7; a weak D match, TRBD2 (6 bases). This CDR3 is built from 13 residues. Looked up from germline, CDR1 is SGHTA and CDR2 is FQGNSA. Deletions cut 1 base from V and 6 bases from J, with 10 bases between. The chain's CDR3 is CASSLGLVLEQYF. DNA for the CDR3: TGTGCCAGCAGCTTAGGACTAGTTCTCGAGCAGTACTTC.

The chain employs TRBV2 and TRBJ2-7, with D uncertain. Germline V lookup: CDR1 SNHLY, CDR2 FYNNEI. The CDR3 spans 13 residues. V was clipped by 4 bases and J by 3 bases, with 10 bases between them. The CDR3: CASSGQSDYEQYF. CDR3 sequence (DNA): TGTGCCAGCAGTGGTCAGTCCGACTACGAGCAGTACTTC.

The chain links TRBV10-3 to TRBJ1-5; D perhaps matches TRBD1 (5 bases). V lost 3 bases and J 6 bases, leaving 9 bases between the germline ends. Germline V gene data show CDR1 as ENHRY and CDR2 as SYGVKD. The CDR3 length is 13 residues. CDR3 sequence (DNA): TGTGCCATCAGTGATGCGGGGACTCAGCCCCAGCATTTT. Protein product: CAISDAGTQPQHF.

The rearrangement links TRBV7-9 to TRBJ1-5; D gene ambiguous. CDR3 size: 14 residues. The ends were cut back, 2 bases at V and 1 base at J, with 6 bases in the middle. The germline V gene encodes CDR1 SEHNR and CDR2 FQNEAQ (reference sequence). The CDR3 DNA is TGTGCCAGCAGCTTACCCGGGAGCAATCAGCCCCAGCATTTT. It yields the protein CASSLPGSNQPQHF.

The chain is built from TRBV5-4 and TRBJ1-2; the match to TRBD1 covers 7 bases. Trimming removed 5 bases from V and 3 bases from J; junction bases left unmatched: 4. This CDR3 contains 13 residues. CDR1 is SGHNT, CDR2 YYREEE, per germline (reference sequence). The DNA of the CDR3 is TGTGCCAGCAGGACGGGGACAGACTATGGCTACACCTTC. Translated: CASRTGTDYGYTF.

The chain carries TRBV6-1 and TRBJ1-3; TRBD1 matches at 9 bases. With 3 bases clipped from V and 4 bases from J, the junction kept 19 bases outside the gene matches. Germline V lookup: CDR1 MNHNS, CDR2 SASEGT. The CDR3 consists of 20 residues. The CDR3 region has the DNA TGTGCCAGCAGTGATGAGGGACAGGGACGCCGAGTAGGCGCCGGAAACACCATATATTTT. As protein: CASSDEGQGRRVGAGNTIYF.

In DNA form, the CDR3 reads TGTGCCAGCAGCTTAATAGGGACTAGCGGGGGCAGGGAGACCCAGTACTTC. This sequence encodes CASSLIGTSGGRETQYF. The V gene is TRBV11-3, the J gene TRBJ2-5, with 14 bases matching TRBD2. V shed 2 bases and J 5 bases; nucleotides not matched to a gene: 7. Germline assignment: CDR1 SGHNT and CDR2 YENEEA. CDR3 length: 17 residues.

This clone was counted a single time. In nucleotides, the CDR3 is TGTGCCAGCAGTTTCGTGTCGAACACCGGGGAGCTGTTTTTT. It encodes CASSFVSNTGELFF. The rearrangement uses TRBV27 and TRBJ2-2; D is uncertain. This CDR3 comprises 14 residues. The V gene lost 3 bases and the J gene lost 0 bases, with 5 bases spanning the gap. From germline, CDR1 is MNHEY and CDR2 SMNVEV (reference sequence).